This T cell receptor beta chain was captured in a study of cytomegalovirus exposure and HLA in healthy donors. Whole-study findings and limits: Within an earlier analysis, most TCR beta V segments proved productive either about 87% or about 30% of the time. Relative to the roughly 700-donor mean, N-insertions were reportedly fewer in an Asian-associated ancestry cluster in a later analysis.

As to this clone: Its antigen is not identified. At one end, the junction sequence differs from germline, possibly due to a read error.

Donors likely had unrecorded immune exposures despite being nominally healthy when sampled. This PCR relied on a set of 60 Vbeta primers and 13 Jbeta primers. Method: immunoSEQ multiplex PCR; TCRdb's copy keeps in-frame clones and lacks some. The sample lists 65,000 to 85,000 clones, around 84% occurring once. This CDR3 has 16 residues. Per the germline V gene, CDR1 is SEHNR and CDR2 is FQNEAQ (reference sequence). The sequenced sample consisted of PBMCs. The TCR sequence derives from a woman between 40 and 55 years old in good health and CMV-seropositive. The rearrangement links TRBV7-9 to TRBJ1-1; tentatively, D is TRBD1 (5 bases). CDR3 in amino acids: CSSSFLAGERNTEAFF. The CDR3 nucleotides read TGTTCCAGCAGCTTTCTAGCGGGGGAGAGGAACACTGAAGCTTTCTTT.